The rows below give T cell receptor beta chains drawn from one sample of a study of cytomegalovirus exposure and HLA in healthy donors. The method was immunoSEQ multiplex PCR; TCRdb's version includes in-frame clones alone and lacks a portion of them. The table includes some 99,000 clones, approximately 76% detected once. What was sequenced was PBMCs. The receptors originated from a middle-aged man in good health and CMV-seronegative. Each CDR3 is given with its conserved first and last residue. Each record gives: V gene, J gene, CDR3 length, D gene, clone size, CDR3 DNA, CDR3 protein. A D gene is named only where the DNA matches it firmly. Size values are once, few and many counts, or a class for expanded clones, and some rows have none.

>TRBV5-1|TRBJ2-2|16|TRBD2|.
TGCGCCAGCAGCTTTAGCGGGAGAATCGGCACCGGGGAGCTGTTTTTT
CASSFSGRIGTGELFF
>TRBV18|TRBJ1-1|17|TRBD1|.
TGTGCCAGCTCACCGACAGGGTCGTCGGGACGGAACACTGAAGCTTTCTTT
CASSPTGSSGRNTEAFF
>TRBV5-1|TRBJ2-5|20|TRBD2|.
TGCGCCAGCAGCTGGGACAAAAGGGGACTAGCGGGGGGCCACCAAGAGACCCAGTACTTC
CASSWDKRGLAGGHQETQYF
>TRBV27|TRBJ2-7|11|.|.
TGTGCCAGCAGGGTAGCCTACGAGCAGTACTTC
CASRVAYEQYF
>TRBV28|TRBJ2-3|17|TRBD2|.
TGTGCCAGCAGTTTCGAAATTCTAGCGGGACGCGGAGATACGCAGTATTTT
CASSFEILAGRGDTQYF
>TRBV7-7|TRBJ2-5|14|.|few
TGTGCCAGCAGCTTAGGCGGGCCTCAAGAGACCCAGTACTTC
CASSLGGPQETQYF
>TRBV5-4|TRBJ1-6|14|.|.
TGTGCCAGCAGCGTTGGACAGCGAAATTCACCCCTCCACTTT
CASSVGQRNSPLHF
>TRBV7-9|TRBJ2-7|13|.|.
TGTTCCAGCAGCTTTGAGACAAACTACGAGCAGTACTTC
CSSSFETNYEQYF
>TRBV4-1|TRBJ2-7|16|TRBD1|.
TGCGCCAGCAGCCTAGAGCACCCGGGACAGTCCTACGAGCAGTACTTC
CASSLEHPGQSYEQYF
>TRBV6-4|TRBJ2-3|15|TRBD2|few
TGTGCCAGCAGTGACTCCGGGGGGACCACAGATACGCAGTATTTT
CASSDSGGTTDTQYF
>TRBV9|TRBJ2-7|12|.|.
TGTGCCAGCAGCGCGGACGGCGGGGAGCAGTACTTC
CASSADGGEQYF
>TRBV5-1|TRBJ2-5|13|.|.
TGCGCCAGCAGCTTCAGGATTCAAGAGACCCAGTACTTC
CASSFRIQETQYF
>TRBV27|TRBJ1-6|17|TRBD1|few
TGTGCCAGCAGTTCATTTTCTAACAGGGGGAATAATTCACCCCTCCACTTT
CASSSFSNRGNNSPLHF
>TRBV6-6|TRBJ2-2|13|.|.
TGTGCCAGCAGCCACACGAACACCGGGGAGCTGTTTTTT
CASSHTNTGELFF
>TRBV7-2|TRBJ2-7|14|TRBD2|few
TGTGCCAGCAGCTTAGCGGGAGGGCTTCACGAGCAGTACTTC
CASSLAGGLHEQYF
>TRBV28|TRBJ1-5|14|.|.
TGTGCCAGCAAAGAGGACAGCAGCAATCAGCCCCAGCATTTT
CASKEDSSNQPQHF
>TRBV7-2|TRBJ2-3|16|TRBD1|.
TGTGCCAGCAGCAACCCGACAGGGGCTATCCCAGATACGCAGTATTTT
CASSNPTGAIPDTQYF
>TRBV30|TRBJ1-1|14|TRBD1|.
TGTGCCTGGAGTTCGGACAGGGTTAAACTTGAAGCTTTCTTT
CAWSSDRVKLEAFF
>TRBV30|TRBJ2-7|14|TRBD1|.
TGTGCCTGGCGACAGGGGGCGGTCTCCTACGAGCAGTACTTC
CAWRQGAVSYEQYF
>TRBV4-3|TRBJ2-3|17|.|.
TGCGCCAGCAGCCAAGTTTGGGGCGGTGGAATCACAGATACGCAGTATTTT
CASSQVWGGGITDTQYF
>TRBV7-7|TRBJ2-7|13|.|.
TGTGCCAGCAGCTTACATCAGGGGGGTTTGTATTACTTC
CASSLHQGGLYYF
>TRBV27|TRBJ2-7|15|TRBD2|once
TGTGCCAGCAGAGGTACTAGCGGGAGCTCCTACGAGCAGTACTTC
CASRGTSGSSYEQYF
>TRBV19|TRBJ2-3|12|.|.
TGTGCCAGTAGTATAGCTTCCGATACGCAGTATTTT
CASSIASDTQYF
>TRBV7-9|TRBJ2-1|16|TRBD2|.
TGTTCCAGCAGTTTAGCGGGGGCGCCCATCTACAATGAGCAGTTCTTC
CSSSLAGAPIYNEQFF
>TRBV7-9|TRBJ1-1|14|.|.
TGTGCCAGCAGACCGGACAGCATGAACACTGAAGCTTTCTTT
CASRPDSMNTEAFF
>TRBV19|TRBJ1-5|16|.|.
TGTGCCAGTAGTGGGGTCGGGATATATAGCAATCAGCCCCAGCATTTT
CASSGVGIYSNQPQHF
>TRBV27|TRBJ1-5|14|.|.
TGTGCCAGCAGTTTTTTGGCGGGCAATCAGCCCCAGCATTTT
CASSFLAGNQPQHF
>TRBV4-2|TRBJ2-7|14|.|.
TGTGCCAGCAGCCAAGTCGATCCTACCTACGAGCAGTACTTC
CASSQVDPTYEQYF
>TRBV2|TRBJ1-1|13|.|.
TGTGCCAGCAGTCAAATTTCGGGCACTGAAGCTTTCTTT
CASSQISGTEAFF
>TRBV29-1|TRBJ1-4|13|TRBD1|few
TGCAGCACCATGACAGGGGGTGGAGAAAAACTGTTTTTT
CSTMTGGGEKLFF
>TRBV7-2|TRBJ1-2|15|.|.
TGTGCCAGCAGCCAAGGGGCCGGGAGTAACTATGGCTACACCTTC
CASSQGAGSNYGYTF
>TRBV27|TRBJ1-6|12|.|.
TGTGCCAGCAGTTTAATAAATTCACCCCTCCACTTT
CASSLINSPLHF
>TRBV11-2|TRBJ2-7|15|TRBD1|.
TGTGCCAGCACCGCCCGGGACAGGGCACTCTACGAGCAGTACTTC
CASTARDRALYEQYF